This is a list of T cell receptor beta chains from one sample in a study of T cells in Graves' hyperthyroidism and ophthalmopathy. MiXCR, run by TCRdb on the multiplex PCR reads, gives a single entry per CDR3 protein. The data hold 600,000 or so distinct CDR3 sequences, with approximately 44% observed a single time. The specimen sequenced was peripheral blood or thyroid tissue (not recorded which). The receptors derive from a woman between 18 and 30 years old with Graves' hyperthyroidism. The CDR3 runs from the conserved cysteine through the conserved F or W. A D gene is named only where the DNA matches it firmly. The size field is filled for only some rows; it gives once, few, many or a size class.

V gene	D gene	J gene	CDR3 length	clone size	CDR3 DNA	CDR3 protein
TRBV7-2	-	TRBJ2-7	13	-	TGTGCCAGTAGTATAGCAGGGGGGAACGAGCAGTACTTC	CASSIAGGNEQYF
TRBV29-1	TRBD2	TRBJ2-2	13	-	TGCAGCGTCACTAGCGGGGGGACCGGGGAGCTGTTTTTT	CSVTSGGTGELFF
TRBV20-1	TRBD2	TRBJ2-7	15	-	TGCAGTGCTAAATCTAGCGGGAGGGCCCCCTACGAGCAGTACTTC	CSAKSSGRAPYEQYF
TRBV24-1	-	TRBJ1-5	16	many	TGTGCCACCAGTGATTGGGACGGAGATAGCAATCAGCCCCAGCATTTT	CATSDWDGDSNQPQHF
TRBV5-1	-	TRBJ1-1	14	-	TGCGCCAGCAGCTCTGGGGGAATGAACACTGAAGCTTTCTTT	CASSSGGMNTEAFF
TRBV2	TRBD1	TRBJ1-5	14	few	TGTGCCAGCAGTTTACAGGGGGCGAGTCAGCCCCAGCATTTT	CASSLQGASQPQHF
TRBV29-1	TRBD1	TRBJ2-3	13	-	TGCAGCGTTGTTTGGGACAGGGAGCTCGCGCAGTATTTT	CSVVWDRELAQYF
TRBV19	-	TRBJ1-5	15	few	TGTGCCAGTAGTATCGGTGGCGGGGTGGGTCAGCCCCAGCATTTT	CASSIGGGVGQPQHF
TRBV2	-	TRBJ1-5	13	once	TGTGCCAGCACTGGGGGGCCTAGTCAGCCCCAGCATTTT	CASTGGPSQPQHF
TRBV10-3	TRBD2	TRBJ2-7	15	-	TGTGCCATCAGTGATCTCCGGGACTATACCGACGAGCAGTACTTC	CAISDLRDYTDEQYF
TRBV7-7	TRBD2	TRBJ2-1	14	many	TGTGCTAGCAGCTTAGCGGGAGGGCTCGATGAGCAGTTCTTC	CASSLAGGLDEQFF
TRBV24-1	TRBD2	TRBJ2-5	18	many	TGTGCCATCACGACAGGGCTAGCGGGAGTGTGTTTTGAGGAGACCCAGTACTTC	CAITTGLAGVCFEETQYF
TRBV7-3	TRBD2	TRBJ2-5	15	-	TGTGCCAGCAGCCCCTGGGGGGGGGTTCAAGAGACCCAGTACTTC	CASSPWGGVQETQYF
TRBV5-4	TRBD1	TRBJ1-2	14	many	TGTGCCAGCAGCTCGGGACAGCAGAACTATGGCTACACCTTC	CASSSGQQNYGYTF
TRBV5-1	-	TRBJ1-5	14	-	TGCGCCAGCAGCTTGGGGACAGTCCATCAGCCCCAGCATTTT	CASSLGTVHQPQHF
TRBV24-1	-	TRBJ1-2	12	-	TGTGCCACGTTCAGTTTTATCTATGGCTACACCTTC	CATFSFIYGYTF
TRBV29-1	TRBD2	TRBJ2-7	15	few	TGCAGCGTCCTACCCAATATAGCGGGGGTCTACGAGCAGTACTTC	CSVLPNIAGVYEQYF
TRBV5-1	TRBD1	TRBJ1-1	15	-	TGCGCCAGCAGCTTTGGGGACAGCCGGGAGACTGAAGCTTTCTTT	CASSFGDSRETEAFF
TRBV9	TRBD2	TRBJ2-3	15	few	TGTGCCAGCAGCGTAGCGGCGGGAGGGGTGGATACGCAGTATTTT	CASSVAAGGVDTQYF
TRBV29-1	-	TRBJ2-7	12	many	TGCAGCGGGGGGCATTCCGCCTACGAGCAGTACTTC	CSGGHSAYEQYF
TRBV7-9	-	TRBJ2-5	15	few	TGTGCCAGCAGCTTAGTACCGTCGTACCAAGAGACCCAGTACTTC	CASSLVPSYQETQYF
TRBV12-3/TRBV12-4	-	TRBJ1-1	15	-	TGTGCCAGCAGTTTAGAGGGGACACCAACGGCTGAAGCTTTCTTT	CASSLEGTPTAEAFF
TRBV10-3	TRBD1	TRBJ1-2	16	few	TGTGCCAGCAGTGAAAGGGGCCTCCAGGGGGCAATGGGCTACACCTTC	CASSERGLQGAMGYTF
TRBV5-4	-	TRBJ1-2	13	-	TGTGCCAGCAGCCGGACGGGATGGGATGGCTACACCTTC	CASSRTGWDGYTF
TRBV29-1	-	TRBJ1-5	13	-	TGCAGCGTGGGGACCCATAGCAATCAGCCCCAGCATTTT	CSVGTHSNQPQHF
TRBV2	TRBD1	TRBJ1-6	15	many	TGTGCCAGCAGTGGAAGGACAGGGGGCAATTCACCCCTCCACTTT	CASSGRTGGNSPLHF
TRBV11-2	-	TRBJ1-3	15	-	TGTGCCAGCAGCTTGGGGCCGATATCTGGAAACACCATATATTTT	CASSLGPISGNTIYF
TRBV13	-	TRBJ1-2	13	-	TGTGCCAGCAGGACTCAAGAGGACTATGGCTACACCTTC	CASRTQEDYGYTF
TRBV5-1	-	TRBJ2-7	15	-	TGCGCCAGCAGCCCAACTCAGGACTCTCCCTACGAGCAGTACTTC	CASSPTQDSPYEQYF
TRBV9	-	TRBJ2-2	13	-	TGTGCCGCCTCCTTAAGGGACACCGGGGAGCTGTTTTTT	CAASLRDTGELFF
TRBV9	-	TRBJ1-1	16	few	TGTGCCAGCAGTCCAGGCAGGGGCCGAAGTAACACTGAAGCTTTCTTT	CASSPGRGRSNTEAFF
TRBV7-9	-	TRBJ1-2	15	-	TGTGCCAGCAGCTTAGTCCGGGGGAAAGACTATGGCTACACCTTC	CASSLVRGKDYGYTF
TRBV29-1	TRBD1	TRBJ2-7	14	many	TGCAGCGCTACCGACAGGGATTGGTCCTACGAGCAGTACTTC	CSATDRDWSYEQYF
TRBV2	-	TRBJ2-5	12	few	TGTGCCAGCAGTGACCGATGGGAGACCCAGTACTTC	CASSDRWETQYF
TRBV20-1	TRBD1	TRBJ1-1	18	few	TGCAGTGCTAGCCCCCCCTTTGGGCAGGGGGGACGGTGGACTGAAGCTTTCTTT	CSASPPFGQGGRWTEAFF
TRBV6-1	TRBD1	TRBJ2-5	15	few	TGTGCCAGCAGTCCGGACAGGTCCTGGCAAGAGACCCAGTACTTC	CASSPDRSWQETQYF
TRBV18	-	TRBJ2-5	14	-	TGTGCCAGCTCAGCCACGGGCCCTCGAGAGACCCAGTACTTC	CASSATGPRETQYF
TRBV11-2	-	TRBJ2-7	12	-	TGTGCCAGCAGCCACGTCTCCTACGAGCAGTACTTC	CASSHVSYEQYF
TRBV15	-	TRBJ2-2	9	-	TGTGCCACCAGCAGGGAGCTGTTTTTT	CATSRELFF
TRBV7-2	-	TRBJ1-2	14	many	TGTGCCAGCAGGCAGGGGAGTAATTTCTATGGCTACACCTTC	CASRQGSNFYGYTF
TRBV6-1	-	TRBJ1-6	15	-	TGTGCCAGCAGTGAAGGGCCGGGACTGGGTTCACCCCTCCACTTT	CASSEGPGLGSPLHF
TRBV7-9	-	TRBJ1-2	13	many	TGTGCCAGCAGCTTAGGTAGCCTCTCCGGCTACACCTTC	CASSLGSLSGYTF
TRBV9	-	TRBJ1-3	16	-	TGTGCCAGCAGCCCCCGGGGAGCCGTCTCTGGAAACACCATATATTTT	CASSPRGAVSGNTIYF
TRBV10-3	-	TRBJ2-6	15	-	TGTGCCAGCAGTGGGCCCCCCTCTGGGGCCAACGTCCTGACTTTC	CASSGPPSGANVLTF
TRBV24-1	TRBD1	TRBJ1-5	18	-	TGTGCCACCAGTTTATCGGCGGGGGGGACAGGCCACAATCAGCCCCAGCATTTT	CATSLSAGGTGHNQPQHF
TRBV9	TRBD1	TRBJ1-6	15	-	TGTGCCAGCAGCGTAGAGGGACAGCTAAATTCACCCCTCCACTTT	CASSVEGQLNSPLHF
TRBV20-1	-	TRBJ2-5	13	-	TGCAGTGCAGCCCCGACCTTCAAAGAGACCCAGTACTTC	CSAAPTFKETQYF
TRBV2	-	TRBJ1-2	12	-	TGTGCCAGCAGTTCCTCCAAAGGGAGCTACACCTTC	CASSSSKGSYTF
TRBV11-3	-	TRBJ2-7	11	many	TGTGCCAGCAGCCTCTTCGTCGAGCAGTACTTC	CASSLFVEQYF
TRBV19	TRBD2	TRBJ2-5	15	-	TGTGCCAGTAGTATCCGAGCGGGAGGAGGTGAGACCCAGTACTTC	CASSIRAGGGETQYF
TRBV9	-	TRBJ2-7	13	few	TGTGCCAGCAGCGTAGGCCTGCTCGGCGAGCAGTACTTC	CASSVGLLGEQYF
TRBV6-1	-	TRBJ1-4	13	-	TGTGCCAGCGTCAGGAGTACTAATGAAAAACTGTTTTTT	CASVRSTNEKLFF
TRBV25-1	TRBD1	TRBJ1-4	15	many	TGTGCCAGCAGTGAGGTTGGACAGGGCAGAGAAAAACTGTTTTTT	CASSEVGQGREKLFF
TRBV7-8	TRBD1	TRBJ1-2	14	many	TGTGCCAGCAGCCCCGACAGGGGTAACTATGGCTACACCTTC	CASSPDRGNYGYTF
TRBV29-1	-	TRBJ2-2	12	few	TGCAGCGTGTCGAGGAGCACCGGGGAGCTGTTTTTT	CSVSRSTGELFF